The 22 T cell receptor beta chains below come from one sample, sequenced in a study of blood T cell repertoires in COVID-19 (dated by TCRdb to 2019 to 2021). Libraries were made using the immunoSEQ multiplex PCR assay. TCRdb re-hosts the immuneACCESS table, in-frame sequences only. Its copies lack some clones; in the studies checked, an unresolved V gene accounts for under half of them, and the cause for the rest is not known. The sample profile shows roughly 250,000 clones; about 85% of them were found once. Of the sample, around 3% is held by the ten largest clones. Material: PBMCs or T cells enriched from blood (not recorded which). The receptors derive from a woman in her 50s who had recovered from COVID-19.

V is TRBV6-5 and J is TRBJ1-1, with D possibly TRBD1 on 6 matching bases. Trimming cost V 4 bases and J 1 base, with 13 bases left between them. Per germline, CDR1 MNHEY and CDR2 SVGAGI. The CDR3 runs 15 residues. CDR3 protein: CASSSLGHPNTEAFF. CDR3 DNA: TGTGCCAGCAGTTCTTTGGGACACCCGAACACTGAAGCTTTCTTT.

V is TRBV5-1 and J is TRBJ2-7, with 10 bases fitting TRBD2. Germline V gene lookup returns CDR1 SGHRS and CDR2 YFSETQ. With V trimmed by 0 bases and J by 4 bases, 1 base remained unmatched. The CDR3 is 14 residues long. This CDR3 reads CASSLVAGGYEQYF. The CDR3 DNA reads TGCGCCAGCAGCTTGGTAGCGGGAGGTTACGAGCAGTACTTC.

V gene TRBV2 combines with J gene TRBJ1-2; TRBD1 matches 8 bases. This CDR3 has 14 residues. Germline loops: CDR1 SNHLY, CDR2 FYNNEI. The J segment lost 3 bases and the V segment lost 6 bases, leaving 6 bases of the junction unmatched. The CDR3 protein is CASRATQGDYGYTF. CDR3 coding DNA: TGTGCCAGCAGGGCAACACAGGGGGACTATGGCTACACCTTC.

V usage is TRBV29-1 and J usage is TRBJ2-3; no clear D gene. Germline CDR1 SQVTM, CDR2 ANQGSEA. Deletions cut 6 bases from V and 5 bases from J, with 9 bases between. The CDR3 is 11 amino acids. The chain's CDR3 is CSVVAGDTQYF. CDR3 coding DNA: TGCAGCGTCGTAGCCGGAGATACGCAGTATTTT.

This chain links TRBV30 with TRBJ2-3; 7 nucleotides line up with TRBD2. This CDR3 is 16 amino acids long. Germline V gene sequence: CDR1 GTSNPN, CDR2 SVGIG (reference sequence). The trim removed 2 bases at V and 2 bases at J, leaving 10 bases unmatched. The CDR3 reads CAWSSWVQRDTDTQYF. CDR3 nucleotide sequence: TGTGCCTGGAGTTCTTGGGTGCAGCGGGACACAGATACGCAGTATTTT.

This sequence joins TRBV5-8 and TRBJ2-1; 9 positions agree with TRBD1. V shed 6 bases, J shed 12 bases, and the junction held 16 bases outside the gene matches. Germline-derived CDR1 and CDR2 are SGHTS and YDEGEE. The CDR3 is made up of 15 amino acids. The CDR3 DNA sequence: TGTGCCAGCACCCCGAAGGGACAGGGCGGGGTTAGGCAGTTCTTC. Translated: CASTPKGQGGVRQFF.

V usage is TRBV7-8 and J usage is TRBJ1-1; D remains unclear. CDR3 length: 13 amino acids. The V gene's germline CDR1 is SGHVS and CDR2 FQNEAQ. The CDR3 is CASRVDPNTEAFF. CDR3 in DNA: TGTGCTTCGCGGGTCGACCCAAACACTGAAGCTTTCTTT.

CDR3 sequence: CATSGQGANGELFF. CDR3 sequence (DNA): TGTGCCACCAGCGGACAGGGGGCAAACGGGGAGCTGTTTTTT. V and J are TRBV2 and TRBJ2-2, with 11 bases matching TRBD1. The germline CDR1 and CDR2 sequences are SNHLY and FYNNEI. The CDR3 sequence is 14 residues long. J lost 7 bases, V lost 10 bases, and 8 bases had no gene match.

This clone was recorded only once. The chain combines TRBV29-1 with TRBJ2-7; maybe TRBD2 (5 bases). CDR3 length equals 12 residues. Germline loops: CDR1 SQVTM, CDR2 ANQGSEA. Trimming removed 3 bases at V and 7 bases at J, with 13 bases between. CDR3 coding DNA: TGCAGCGTTGAGCTCGGCCCGGGGGAGCAGTACTTC. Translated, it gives CSVELGPGEQYF.

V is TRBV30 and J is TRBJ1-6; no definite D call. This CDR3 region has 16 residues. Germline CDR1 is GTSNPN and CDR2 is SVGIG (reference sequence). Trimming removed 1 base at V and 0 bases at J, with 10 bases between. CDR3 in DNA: TGTGCCTGGAGTGAAAAAGGGAGCTCCTATAATTCACCCCTCCACTTT. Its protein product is CAWSEKGSSYNSPLHF. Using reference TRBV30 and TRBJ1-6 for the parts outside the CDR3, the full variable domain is SQTIHQWPATLVQPVGSPLSLECTVEGTSNPNLYWYRQAAGRGLQLLFYSVGIGQISSEVPQNLSASRPQDRQFILSSKKLLLSDSGFYLCAWSEKGSSYNSPLHFGNGTRLTVT.

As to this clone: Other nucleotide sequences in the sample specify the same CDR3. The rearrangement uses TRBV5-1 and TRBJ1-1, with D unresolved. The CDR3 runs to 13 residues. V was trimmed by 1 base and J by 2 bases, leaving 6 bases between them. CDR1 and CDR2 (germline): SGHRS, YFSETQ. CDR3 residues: CASSLRGNTEAFF. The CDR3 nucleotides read TGCGCCAGCAGCTTGCGGGGTAACACTGAAGCTTTCTTT. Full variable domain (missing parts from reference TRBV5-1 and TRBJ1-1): KAGVTQTPRYLIKTRGQQVTLSCSPISGHRSVSWYQQTPGQGLQFLFEYFSETQRNKGNFPGRFSGRQFSNSRSEMNVSTLELGDSALYLCASSLRGNTEAFFGQGTRLTVV.

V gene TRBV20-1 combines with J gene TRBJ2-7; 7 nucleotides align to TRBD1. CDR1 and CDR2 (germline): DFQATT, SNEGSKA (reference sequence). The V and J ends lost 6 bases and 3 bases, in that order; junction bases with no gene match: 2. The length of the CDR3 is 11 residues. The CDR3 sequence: CSAPGGYEQYF. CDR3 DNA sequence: TGCAGTGCACCAGGGGGCTACGAGCAGTACTTC.

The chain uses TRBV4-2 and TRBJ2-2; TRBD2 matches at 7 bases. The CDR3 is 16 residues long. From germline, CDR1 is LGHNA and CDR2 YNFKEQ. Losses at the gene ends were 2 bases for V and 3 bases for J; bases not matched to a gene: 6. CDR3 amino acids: CASSQRAGPDTGELFF. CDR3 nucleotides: TGTGCCAGCAGCCAAAGAGCGGGGCCGGACACCGGGGAGCTGTTTTTT.

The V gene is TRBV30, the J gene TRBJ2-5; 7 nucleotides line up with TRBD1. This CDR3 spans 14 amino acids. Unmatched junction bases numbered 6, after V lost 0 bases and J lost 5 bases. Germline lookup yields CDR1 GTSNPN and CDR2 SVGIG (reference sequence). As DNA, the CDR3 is TGTGCCTGGAGTGTATTAGGGGGCCAGGAGACCCAGTACTTC. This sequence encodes CAWSVLGGQETQYF.

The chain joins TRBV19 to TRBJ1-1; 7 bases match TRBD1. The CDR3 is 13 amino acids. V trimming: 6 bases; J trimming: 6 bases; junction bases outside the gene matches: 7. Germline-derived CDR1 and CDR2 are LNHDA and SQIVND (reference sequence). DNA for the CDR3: TGTGCCAGTAGGTCCCAACAGGGGTCTGAAGCTTTCTTT. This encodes CASRSQQGSEAFF.

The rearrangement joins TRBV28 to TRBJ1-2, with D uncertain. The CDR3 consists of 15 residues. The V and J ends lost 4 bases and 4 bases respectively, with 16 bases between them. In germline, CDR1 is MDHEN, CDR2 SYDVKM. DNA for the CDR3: TGTGCCAGCAGTTCCATACCCCCCAACAGCTATGGCTACACCTTC. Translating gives CASSSIPPNSYGYTF.

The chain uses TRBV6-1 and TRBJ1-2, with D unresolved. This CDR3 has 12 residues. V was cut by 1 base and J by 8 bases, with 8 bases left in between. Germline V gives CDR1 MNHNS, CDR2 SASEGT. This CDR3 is CASSEDGRGYTF. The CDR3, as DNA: TGTGCCAGCAGTGAAGACGGGAGGGGCTACACCTTC.

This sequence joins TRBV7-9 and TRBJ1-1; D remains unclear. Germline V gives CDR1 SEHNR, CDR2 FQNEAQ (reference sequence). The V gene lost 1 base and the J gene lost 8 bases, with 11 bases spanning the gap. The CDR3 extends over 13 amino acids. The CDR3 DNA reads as TGTGCCAGCAGCTTAGGGGCTCAGACCGAAGCTTTCTTT. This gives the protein CASSLGAQTEAFF.

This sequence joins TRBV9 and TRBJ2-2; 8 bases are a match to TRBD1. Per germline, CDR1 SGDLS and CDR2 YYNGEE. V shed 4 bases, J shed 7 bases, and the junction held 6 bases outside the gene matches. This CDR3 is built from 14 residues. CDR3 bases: TGTGCCAGCAGCAAGAGCGGACAGGGCGGGGAGCTGTTTTTT. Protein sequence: CASSKSGQGGELFF.

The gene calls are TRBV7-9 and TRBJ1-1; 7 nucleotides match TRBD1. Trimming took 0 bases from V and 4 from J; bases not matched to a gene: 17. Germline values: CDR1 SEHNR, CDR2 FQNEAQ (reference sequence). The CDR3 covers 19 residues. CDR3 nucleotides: TGTGCCAGCAGCTTAGCGAGAGCAGGGGGTAATAGTAAGGGCACTGAAGCTTTCTTT. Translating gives CASSLARAGGNSKGTEAFF.

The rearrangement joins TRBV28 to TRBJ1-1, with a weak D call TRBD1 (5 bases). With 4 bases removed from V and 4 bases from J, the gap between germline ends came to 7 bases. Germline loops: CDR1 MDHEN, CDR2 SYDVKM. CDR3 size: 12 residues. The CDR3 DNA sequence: TGTGCCAGCAGTTCAGGGATCACTGAAGCTTTCTTT. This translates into CASSSGITEAFF.

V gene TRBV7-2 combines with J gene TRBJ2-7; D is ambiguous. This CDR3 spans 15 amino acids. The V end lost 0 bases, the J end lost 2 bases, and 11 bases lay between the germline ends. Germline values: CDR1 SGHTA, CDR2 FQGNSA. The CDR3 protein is CASSLAALQTYEQYF. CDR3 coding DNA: TGTGCCAGCAGCTTAGCGGCCCTACAGACCTACGAGCAGTACTTC.